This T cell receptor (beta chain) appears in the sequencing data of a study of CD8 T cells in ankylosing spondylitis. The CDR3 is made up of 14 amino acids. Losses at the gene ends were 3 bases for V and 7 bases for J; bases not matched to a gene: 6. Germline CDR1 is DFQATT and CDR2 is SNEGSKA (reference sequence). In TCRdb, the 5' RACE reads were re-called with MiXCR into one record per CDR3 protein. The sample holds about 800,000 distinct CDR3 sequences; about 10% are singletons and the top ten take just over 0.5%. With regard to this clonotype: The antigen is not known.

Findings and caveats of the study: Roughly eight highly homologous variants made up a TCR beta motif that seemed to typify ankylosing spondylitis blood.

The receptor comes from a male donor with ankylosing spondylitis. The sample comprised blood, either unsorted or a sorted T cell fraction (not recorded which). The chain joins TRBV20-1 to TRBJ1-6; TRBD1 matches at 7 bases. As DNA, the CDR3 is TGCAGTGCTAGTAATTGGGGACAGAATTCACCCCTCCACTTT. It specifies CSASNWGQNSPLHF.